This TCR beta chain was obtained from a study of shared clonotypes between healthy human individuals. Study findings and constraints: Among donors, clonotype sharing was expected to be affected by sequencing depth.

Of note for this clone: Its antigen remains unknown.

The authors split each subset's genomic DNA evenly across several immunoSEQ plates. Using immunoSEQ multiplex PCR, the repertoire was profiled, and TCRdb retains in-frame clones only, with some absent. The table lists about 490,000 clones, around 79% of them singletons. This sequence was found in a middle-aged woman in good health. Some clones in this sample may be carry-over from other donors' samples. Sample: PBMCs.

CDR3 nucleotides: TGCAGCGTTGAAGAAGCAAATGAGCAGTTCTTC. Amino acid sequence: CSVEEANEQFF. This chain connects TRBV29-1 to TRBJ2-1; the D is unclear. CDR3 size: 11 residues. Trimming took 0 bases from V and 7 from J, leaving 4 bases between them. The germline CDR1 and CDR2 sequences are SQVTM and ANQGSEA.